The 30 T cell receptor beta chains below were found in one sample sequenced in a study of post-analysis software for immune sequencing data. Incorporated into the TCR beta cDNA libraries were unique molecular identifiers, which served to reduce PCR and sequencing biases. TCRdb reanalysed the PCR reads using MiXCR and keeps one entry per CDR3 protein. The data show roughly 870,000 distinct CDR3 sequences, roughly 58% seen once. Their cognate antigens are unknown. The study's findings and limits: Comparison of patients with controls showed roughly five TRBV segments more frequent in patients, TRBV5-6, TRBV5-1 and TRBV20-1 among them.

The specimen sequenced was blood. The receptors come from a girl aged 10 to 17 with multiple sclerosis.

The chain uses TRBV20-1 and TRBJ1-1; 8 bases line up with TRBD1. The CDR3 extends over 15 amino acids. V lost 2 bases and J lost 1; bases outside the gene matches: 6. From germline, CDR1 is DFQATT and CDR2 SNEGSKA (reference sequence). As DNA, the CDR3 is TGCAGTGCTAGAATGTACCAGGGGGCGAACACTGAAGCTTTCTTT. Protein: CSARMYQGANTEAFF.

V gene TRBV27 combines with J gene TRBJ2-5; D ambiguous. The CDR3 is 14 residues long. Germline loops: CDR1 MNHEY, CDR2 SMNVEV (reference sequence). V was trimmed by 3 bases and J by 5 bases, leaving 13 bases between them. The CDR3, as DNA: TGTGCCAGCAGTTTGGGCCGGTACGGGGAGACCCAGTACTTC. Residues: CASSLGRYGETQYF.

DNA of the CDR3: TGTGCCAGCAGCTTAGGGGGGGCCCGGGGAGCCTACAATGAGCAGTTCTTC. This encodes CASSLGGARGAYNEQFF. The J gene is TRBJ2-1, the V gene TRBV7-2; the D gene could be TRBD1 or TRBD2 (6 bases each). This CDR3 spans 17 amino acids. Germline V gene data show CDR1 as SGHTA and CDR2 as FQGNSA. Trimming removed 1 base from V and 2 bases from J, with 15 bases in between.

The rearrangement links TRBV9 to TRBJ2-7, with TRBD1 matching 8 bases. The CDR3 is 14 amino acids. Germline-derived CDR1 and CDR2 are SGDLS and YYNGEE. Trimming cost V 2 bases and J 4 bases; bases outside gene matches: 5. The CDR3, as DNA: TGTGCCAGCAGCGTCGACAGGGGAAAGTACGAGCAGTACTTC. Encoded protein: CASSVDRGKYEQYF.

V and J are TRBV2 and TRBJ2-1, with unresolved D. V lost 6 bases to trimming and J lost 10 bases, with 16 bases between them. Germline V gives CDR1 SNHLY, CDR2 FYNNEI. The CDR3 is 13 amino acids. The CDR3 reads CASSKDQGTEQFF. The CDR3 nucleotides are TGTGCCAGCAGCAAGGACCAAGGCACGGAGCAGTTCTTC.

The V gene is TRBV5-1, the J gene TRBJ2-7; D call uncertain. The CDR3 covers 15 residues. Between the trimmed V and J ends, which lost 6 bases and 2 bases, there was a span of 18 bases. Germline CDR1 SGHRS, CDR2 YFSETQ. The CDR3: CASILSPGPTYEQYF. Written as DNA, the CDR3 is TGCGCCAGCATCCTTAGTCCAGGACCGACCTACGAGCAGTACTTC.

The CDR3 loop is CASSRSVFPNEKLFF. The CDR3 DNA reads TGTGCCAGCAGCCGCTCCGTTTTCCCTAATGAAAAACTGTTTTTT. This chain links TRBV7-2 with TRBJ1-4; D is ambiguous. The germline gives CDR1 SGHTA, CDR2 FQGNSA. CDR3 size: 15 residues. With 5 bases removed from V and 3 bases from J, the gap between germline ends came to 13 bases. Using reference TRBV7-2 and TRBJ1-4 for the parts outside the CDR3, the full variable domain is GAGVSQSPSNKVTEKGKDVELRCDPISGHTALYWYRQSLGQGLEFLIYFQGNSAPDKSGLPSDRFSAERTGGSVSTLTIQRTQQEDSAVYLCASSRSVFPNEKLFFGSGTQLSVL.

The chain recombines TRBV29-1 with TRBJ2-3; 7 bases line up with TRBD1. This CDR3 has 15 residues. With 2 bases clipped from V and 3 bases from J, the junction kept 8 bases outside the gene matches. Germline loops: CDR1 SQVTM, CDR2 ANQGSEA. Here the CDR3 DNA reads TGCAGCGTTGAACTTGGACAGGTATGGACAGATACGCAGTATTTT. Translation: CSVELGQVWTDTQYF.

Of note for this clonotype: A read error may account for a junction end that differs from germline. In DNA, the CDR3 is TGCAGTGCGAGAGACGGGGGCCCCTTAGGGTATGGCTACACCTTC. The encoded protein is CSARDGGPLGYGYTF. This chain connects TRBV20-1 to TRBJ1-2; tentatively, D is TRBD1 (6 bases). Germline CDR1 and CDR2: DFQATT and SNEGSKA (reference sequence). CDR3 length: 15 amino acids.

This chain connects TRBV6-6 to TRBJ1-2; D is ambiguous. The CDR3 sequence is 13 residues long. Germline V gene sequence: CDR1 MNHNY, CDR2 SVGAGI (reference sequence). V gave up 2 bases and J gave up 12 bases, with 16 bases separating them. CDR3: CASSYVEGDGHTF. The CDR3 DNA is TGTGCCAGCAGTTACGTTGAAGGAGACGGCCACACCTTC.

The rearrangement links TRBV29-1 to TRBJ2-6; no firm D call. This CDR3 has 17 residues. Deletions cut 6 bases from V and 0 bases from J, with 18 bases between. CDR1 is SQVTM, CDR2 ANQGSEA, per germline. CDR3 sequence: CSVLYTGQTSGANVLTF. CDR3 DNA sequence: TGCAGCGTCCTTTACACTGGCCAAACCTCTGGGGCCAACGTCCTGACTTTC.

The rearrangement links TRBV20-1 to TRBJ2-1; D ambiguous. Germline CDR1 and CDR2: DFQATT and SNEGSKA (reference sequence). The CDR3 contains 18 residues. V gave up 2 bases and J gave up 1 base, with 21 bases separating them. The CDR3 protein is CSARPPEIIERSYNEQFF. CDR3 bases: TGCAGTGCTAGACCCCCCGAAATTATCGAGAGGTCCTACAATGAGCAGTTCTTC.

This clonotype appeared once. The chain carries TRBV6-5 and TRBJ2-4, with D possibly being TRBD2 (5 bases). The J call may be incorrect, as the DNA end agrees better with TRBJ2-5. Germline V gene lookup returns CDR1 MNHEY and CDR2 SVGAGI. The CDR3 totals 16 residues. CDR3 DNA: TGTGCCAGCAGTTACTCGAGGGCGGCCAGCCAAGAGACCCAGTACTTC. Translation: CASSYSRAASQETQYF.

The chain links TRBV20-1 to TRBJ1-5, with TRBD1 identical over 7 bases. V shed 5 bases and J 1 base; nucleotides not matched to a gene: 5. The CDR3 runs 14 residues. Germline values: CDR1 DFQATT, CDR2 SNEGSKA (reference sequence). The CDR3 bases are TGCAGTGCTGGCCGGACAGGCAGCAATCAGCCCCAGCATTTT. It is translated as CSAGRTGSNQPQHF.

This clonotype was found a few times. The J gene is TRBJ2-6, the V gene TRBV11-3; D possibly corresponds to TRBD1 (5 bases). V was shortened by 4 bases and J by 0 bases, with 10 bases between the two germline ends. CDR1 and CDR2 from the germline V gene are SGHNT and YENEEA. The CDR3 runs 16 residues. CDR3 loop: CASSSSRDSGANVLTF. The CDR3 DNA follows: TGTGCCAGCAGCTCCTCCAGGGACTCTGGGGCCAACGTCCTGACTTTC.

V usage is TRBV19 and J usage is TRBJ2-7; 7 bases line up with TRBD2. V lost 3 bases to trimming and J lost 1 base; unmatched junction nucleotides: 18. CDR3 length: 19 amino acids. Germline CDR1 LNHDA, CDR2 SQIVND (reference sequence). Here the CDR3 DNA reads TGTGCCAGTAGTATCGGCGGGCAGTCGGGGGGATTAGGTTCCTACGAGCAGTACTTC. Amino acid sequence: CASSIGGQSGGLGSYEQYF. The full variable domain, with the rest looked up from reference TRBV19 and TRBJ2-7, is DGGITQSPKYLFRKEGQNVTLSCEQNLNHDAMYWYRQDPGQGLRLIYYSQIVNDFQKGDIAEGYSVSREKKESFPLTVTSAQKNPTAFYLCASSIGGQSGGLGSYEQYFGPGTRLTVT.

The rearrangement joins TRBV11-2 to TRBJ2-3, with 9 nucleotides matching TRBD2. Trimming at V came to 1 base and at J to 4 bases, leaving 3 bases not matched to a gene. Germline loops: CDR1 SGHAT, CDR2 FQNNGV. The CDR3 spans 15 residues. CDR3 in amino acids: CASSLGEREADTQYF. The DNA of the CDR3 is TGTGCCAGCAGCTTAGGAGAGCGGGAGGCAGATACGCAGTATTTT. Full variable domain (missing parts from reference TRBV11-2 and TRBJ2-3): EAGVAQSPRYKIIEKRQSVAFWCNPISGHATLYWYQQILGQGPKLLIQFQNNGVVDDSQLPKDRFSAERLKGVDSTLKIQPAKLEDSAVYLCASSLGEREADTQYFGPGTRLTVL.

The gene calls are TRBV29-1 and TRBJ2-1; 9 nucleotides align to TRBD2. The CDR3 is 16 amino acids. CDR1 and CDR2 (germline): SQVTM, ANQGSEA. V lost 2 bases and J lost 4; bases outside the gene matches: 9. The CDR3 spells CSVEPRLAAGYNEQFF. The DNA for the CDR3 is TGCAGCGTTGAACCCAGACTAGCGGCTGGGTACAATGAGCAGTTCTTC.

This clonotype showed up just a few times. The chain couples TRBV6-5 to TRBJ2-5; 7 bases are shared with TRBD2. Germline V gene data show CDR1 as MNHEY and CDR2 as SVGAGI. The CDR3 has 15 amino acids. Trimming cost V 1 base and J 5 bases; bases outside gene matches: 7. The CDR3 region is CASSYFGGSSETQYF. Written as DNA, the CDR3 is TGTGCCAGCAGTTACTTTGGCGGGAGTAGCGAGACCCAGTACTTC.

This clonotype was counted only a few times. The V and J genes are TRBV4-1 and TRBJ2-2; 10 nucleotides match TRBD1. Trimming cost V 8 bases and J 5 bases; bases outside gene matches: 8. Germline assignment: CDR1 MGHRA and CDR2 YSYEKL. The CDR3 sequence is 15 residues long. The CDR3 spells CASESRDRGTGELFF. As DNA, the CDR3 is TGCGCCAGCGAAAGCCGGGACAGGGGAACCGGGGAGCTGTTTTTT.

The chain couples TRBV29-1 to TRBJ2-7; a possible D gene is TRBD1 (6 bases). V lost 0 bases and J 3 bases, leaving 12 bases between the germline ends. CDR3 size: 14 residues. The V gene's germline CDR1 is SQVTM and CDR2 ANQGSEA. The CDR3 reads CSVEDRDTNYEQYF. DNA for the CDR3: TGCAGCGTTGAAGACCGGGACACAAACTACGAGCAGTACTTC.

The chain employs TRBV5-1 and TRBJ2-6; D not resolved. The CDR3 extends over 16 amino acids. Germline loops: CDR1 SGHRS, CDR2 YFSETQ. V dropped 9 bases and J dropped 4 bases, with 20 bases sitting between them. CDR3 protein: CANSSKQGSGANVLTF. The CDR3 coding sequence is TGCGCCAACAGTTCCAAGCAAGGATCCGGGGCCAACGTCCTGACTTTC.

The rearrangement joins TRBV5-1 to TRBJ2-5, with 10 bases aligning to TRBD2. The CDR3 is made up of 16 amino acids. The J segment lost 4 bases and the V segment lost 2 bases, leaving 8 bases of the junction unmatched. CDR1 SGHRS and CDR2 YFSETQ come from the germline V gene. Here the CDR3 reads CASSFGLAGAGETQYF. The CDR3, as DNA: TGCGCCAGCAGCTTCGGCCTAGCGGGAGCCGGAGAGACCCAGTACTTC.

The V gene is TRBV18, the J gene TRBJ2-5; 10 bases line up with TRBD2. Germline V gives CDR1 KGHSH, CDR2 LQKENI. J gave up 4 bases and V 3 bases, and 11 bases lay outside the gene matches. CDR3 size: 17 residues. CDR3 loop: CASSPTPSGSVRETQYF. The CDR3 coding sequence is TGTGCCAGCTCACCGACTCCTAGCGGGAGCGTCCGAGAGACCCAGTACTTC. Supplemented by reference TRBV18 and TRBJ2-5, the full variable domain reads NAGVMQNPRHLVRRRGQEARLRCSPMKGHSHVYWYRQLPEEGLKFMVYLQKENIIDESGMPKERFSAEFPKEGPSILRIQQVVRGDSAAYFCASSPTPSGSVRETQYFGPGTRLLVL.

This clonotype showed up just a few times. This chain connects TRBV20-1 to TRBJ1-2, with D unresolved. Germline CDR1 reads DFQATT; CDR2 reads SNEGSKA (reference sequence). V was cut by 2 bases and J by 1 base, with 8 bases left in between. CDR3 size: 13 residues. This chain's CDR3 is CSARPTVNYGYTF. In nucleotides, the CDR3 is TGCAGTGCTAGACCGACTGTTAACTATGGCTACACCTTC.

This clonotype was observed a few times. The rearrangement links TRBV25-1 to TRBJ2-7, with a possible D match to TRBD2 (6 bases). The CDR3 runs to 14 residues. V was pared by 1 base and J by 1 base, with 8 bases between. Germline CDR1 reads MGHDK; CDR2 reads SYGVNS. The CDR3 sequence: CASSESGGSYEQYF. CDR3 nucleotides: TGTGCCAGCAGTGAATCTGGGGGGTCCTACGAGCAGTACTTC.

V usage is TRBV20-1 and J usage is TRBJ2-5; D might be TRBD1 (6 bases). CDR1 and CDR2 (germline): DFQATT, SNEGSKA (reference sequence). With 5 bases removed from V and 11 bases from J, the gap between germline ends came to 21 bases. The CDR3 has 13 residues. The CDR3 spells CSALGAVDEEQYF. The CDR3 nucleotides are TGCAGTGCTCTGGGGGCAGTCGATGAGGAGCAGTACTTC.

This clonotype came up once. This sequence joins TRBV29-1 and TRBJ2-7; D might be TRBD1 (5 bases). V lost 1 base to trimming and J lost 1 base, with 17 bases between them. Germline V gene lookup returns CDR1 SQVTM and CDR2 ANQGSEA. The CDR3 covers 16 residues. The CDR3: CSVEGEPGKYSYEQYF. CDR3 DNA: TGCAGCGTTGAAGGCGAACCAGGGAAATATTCCTACGAGCAGTACTTC.

This clonotype was picked up a small number of times. The chain couples TRBV7-2 to TRBJ2-3, with D tentatively TRBD2 (6 bases). Trimming took off 5 bases at V and 2 bases at J, with 17 bases between the two ends. This CDR3 region has 16 residues. Germline V lookup: CDR1 SGHTA, CDR2 FQGNSA. The CDR3 loop reads CASSRGLDSYTDTQYF. The CDR3 region has the DNA TGTGCCAGCAGCCGGGGACTCGACTCTTACACAGATACGCAGTATTTT.

This clonotype appeared once. The chain employs TRBV7-2 and TRBJ1-1; D is ambiguous. Deletions cut 2 bases from V and 7 bases from J, with 11 bases between. This CDR3 spans 13 amino acids. Germline-derived CDR1 and CDR2 are SGHTA and FQGNSA. For the CDR3, the DNA is TGTGCCAGCAGCTTATGGGTCAACCTTGAAGCTTTCTTT. Amino acids: CASSLWVNLEAFF.